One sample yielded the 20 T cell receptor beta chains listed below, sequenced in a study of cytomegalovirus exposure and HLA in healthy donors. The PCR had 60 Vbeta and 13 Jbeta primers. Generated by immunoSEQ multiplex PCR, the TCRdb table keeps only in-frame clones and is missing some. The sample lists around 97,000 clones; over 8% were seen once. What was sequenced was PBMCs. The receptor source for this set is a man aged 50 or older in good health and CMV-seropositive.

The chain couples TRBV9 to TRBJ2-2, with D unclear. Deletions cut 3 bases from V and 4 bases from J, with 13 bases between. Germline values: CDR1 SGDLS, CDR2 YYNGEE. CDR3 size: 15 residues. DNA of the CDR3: TGTGCCAGCAGCGCGTGGGTTGCGGTCACCGGGGAGCTGTTTTTT. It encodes CASSAWVAVTGELFF.

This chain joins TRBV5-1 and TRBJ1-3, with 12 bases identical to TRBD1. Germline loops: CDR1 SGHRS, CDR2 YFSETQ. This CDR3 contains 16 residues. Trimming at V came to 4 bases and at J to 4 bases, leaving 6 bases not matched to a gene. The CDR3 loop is CASSHSGTGGGNTIYF. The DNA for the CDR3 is TGCGCCAGCAGCCATTCCGGGACAGGGGGCGGAAACACCATATATTTT.

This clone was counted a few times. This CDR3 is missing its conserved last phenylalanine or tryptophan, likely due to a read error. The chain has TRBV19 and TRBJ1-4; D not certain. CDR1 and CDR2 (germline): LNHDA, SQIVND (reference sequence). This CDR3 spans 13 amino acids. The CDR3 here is CASSINSGEKLFV. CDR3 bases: TGTGCCAGTAGTATAAATTCAGGCGAAAAGCTGTTTGTT.

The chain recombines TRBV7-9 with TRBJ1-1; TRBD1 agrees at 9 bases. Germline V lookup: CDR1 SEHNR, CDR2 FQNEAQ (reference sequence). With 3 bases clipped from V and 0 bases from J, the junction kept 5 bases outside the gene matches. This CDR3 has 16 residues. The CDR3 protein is CASSFTGGSLNTEAFF. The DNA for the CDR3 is TGTGCCAGCAGCTTTACAGGGGGCTCTTTGAACACTGAAGCTTTCTTT.

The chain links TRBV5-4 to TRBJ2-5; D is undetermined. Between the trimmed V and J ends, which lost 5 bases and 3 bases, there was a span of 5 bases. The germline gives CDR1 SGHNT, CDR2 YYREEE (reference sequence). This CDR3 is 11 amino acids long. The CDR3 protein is CASSYKETQYF. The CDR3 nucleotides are TGTGCCAGCAGTTACAAAGAGACCCAGTACTTC. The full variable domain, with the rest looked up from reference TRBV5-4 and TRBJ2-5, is ETGVTQSPTHLIKTRGQQVTLRCSSQSGHNTVSWYQQALGQGPQFIFQYYREEENGRGNFPPRFSGLQFPNYSSELNVNALELDDSALYLCASSYKETQYFGPGTRLLVL.

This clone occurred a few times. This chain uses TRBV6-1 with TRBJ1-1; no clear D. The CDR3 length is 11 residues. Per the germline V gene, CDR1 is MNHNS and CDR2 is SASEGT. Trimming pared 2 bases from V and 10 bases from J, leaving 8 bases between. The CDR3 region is CASSENSRAFF. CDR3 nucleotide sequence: TGTGCCAGCAGTGAAAACAGTAGAGCTTTCTTT.

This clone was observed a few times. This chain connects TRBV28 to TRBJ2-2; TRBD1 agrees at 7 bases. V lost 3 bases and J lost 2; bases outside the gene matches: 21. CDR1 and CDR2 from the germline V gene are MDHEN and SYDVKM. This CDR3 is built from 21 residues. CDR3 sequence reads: CASSLGYFMGQPIINTGELFF. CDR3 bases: TGTGCCAGCAGTTTGGGATACTTTATGGGACAGCCGATCATTAACACCGGGGAGCTGTTTTTT.

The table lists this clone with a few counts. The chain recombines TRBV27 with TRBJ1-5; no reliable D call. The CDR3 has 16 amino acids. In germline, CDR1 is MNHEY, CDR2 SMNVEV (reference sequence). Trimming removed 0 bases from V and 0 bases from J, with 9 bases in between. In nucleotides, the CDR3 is TGTGCCAGCAGTTTATCCGTACGGGGTAGCAATCAGCCCCAGCATTTT. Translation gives CASSLSVRGSNQPQHF.

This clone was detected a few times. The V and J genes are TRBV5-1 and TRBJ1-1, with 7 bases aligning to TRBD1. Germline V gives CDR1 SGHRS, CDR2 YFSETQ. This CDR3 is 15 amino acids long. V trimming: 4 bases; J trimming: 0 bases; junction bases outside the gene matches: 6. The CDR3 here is CASSTGQTLNTEAFF. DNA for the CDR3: TGCGCCAGCAGCACGGGACAGACATTGAACACTGAAGCTTTCTTT.

The CDR3, as DNA: TGTGCCAGCAGTTTATCCCGCGAGTATGAGCAGTTCTTC. It codes for CASSLSREYEQFF. The V gene is TRBV27, the J gene TRBJ2-1; D is ambiguous. V lost 0 bases and J 8 bases, leaving 8 bases between the germline ends. Germline assignment: CDR1 MNHEY and CDR2 SMNVEV (reference sequence). CDR3 size: 13 residues.

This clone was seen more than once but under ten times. CDR3 sequence reads: CSDRGLAGGRDEQFF. In DNA, the CDR3 is TGCAGCGACCGGGGACTAGCGGGAGGGCGTGATGAGCAGTTCTTC. The V and J genes are TRBV29-1 and TRBJ2-1; 16 bases map to TRBD2. V lost 7 bases, J lost 8 bases, and 8 bases stayed unmatched. CDR1 and CDR2 (germline): SQVTM, ANQGSEA. The CDR3 has 15 amino acids.

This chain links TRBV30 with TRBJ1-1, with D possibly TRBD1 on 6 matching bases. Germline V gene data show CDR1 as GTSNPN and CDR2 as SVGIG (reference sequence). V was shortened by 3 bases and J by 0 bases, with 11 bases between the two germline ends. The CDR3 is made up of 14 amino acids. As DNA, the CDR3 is TGTGCCTGGAGCTCAGGGGTCATGAACACTGAAGCTTTCTTT. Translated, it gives CAWSSGVMNTEAFF.

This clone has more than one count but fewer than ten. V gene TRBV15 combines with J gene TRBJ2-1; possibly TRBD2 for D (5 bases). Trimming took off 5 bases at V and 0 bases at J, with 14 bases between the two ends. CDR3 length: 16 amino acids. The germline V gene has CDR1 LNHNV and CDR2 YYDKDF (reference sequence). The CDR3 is CATSPEGDYSYNEQFF. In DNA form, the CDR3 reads TGTGCCACCAGCCCCGAGGGAGACTACTCCTACAATGAGCAGTTCTTC.

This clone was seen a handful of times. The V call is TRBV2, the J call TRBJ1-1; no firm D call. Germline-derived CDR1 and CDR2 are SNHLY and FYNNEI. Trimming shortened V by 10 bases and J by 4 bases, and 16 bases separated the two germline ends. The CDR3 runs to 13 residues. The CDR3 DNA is TGTGCCACCTGCTTAGGAGGATTCACTGAAGCTTTCTTT. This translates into CATCLGGFTEAFF.

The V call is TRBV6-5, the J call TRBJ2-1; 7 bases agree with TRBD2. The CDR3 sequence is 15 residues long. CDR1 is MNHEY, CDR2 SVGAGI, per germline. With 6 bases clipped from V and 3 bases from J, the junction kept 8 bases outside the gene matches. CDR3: CASSRTSDYYNEQFF. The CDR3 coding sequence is TGTGCCAGCAGCCGAACTAGCGATTACTACAATGAGCAGTTCTTC.

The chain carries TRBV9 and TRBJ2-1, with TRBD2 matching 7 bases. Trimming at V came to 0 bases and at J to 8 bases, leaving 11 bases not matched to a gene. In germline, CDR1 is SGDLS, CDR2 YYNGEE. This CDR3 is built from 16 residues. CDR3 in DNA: TGTGCCAGCAGCGTAGGGGAGGGGACGCCCAAATATGAGCAGTTCTTC. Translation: CASSVGEGTPKYEQFF.

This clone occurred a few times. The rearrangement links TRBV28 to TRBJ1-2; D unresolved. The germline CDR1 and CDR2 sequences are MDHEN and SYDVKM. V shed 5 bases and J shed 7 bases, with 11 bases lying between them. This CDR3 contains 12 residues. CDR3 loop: CASSTSGLGYTF. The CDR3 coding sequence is TGTGCCAGCAGTACCTCGGGTCTTGGCTACACCTTC.

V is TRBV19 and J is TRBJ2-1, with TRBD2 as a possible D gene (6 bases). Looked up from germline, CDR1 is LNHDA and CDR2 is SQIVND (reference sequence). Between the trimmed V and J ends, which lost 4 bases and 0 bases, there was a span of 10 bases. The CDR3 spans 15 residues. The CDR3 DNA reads TGTGCCAGTAGTACGGGACTCGCCTCCTACAATGAGCAGTTCTTC. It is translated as CASSTGLASYNEQFF.

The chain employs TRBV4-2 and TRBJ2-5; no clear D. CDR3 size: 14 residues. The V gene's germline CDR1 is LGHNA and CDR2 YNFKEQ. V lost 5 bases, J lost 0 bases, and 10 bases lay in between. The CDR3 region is CASSVTAYQETQYF. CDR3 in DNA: TGTGCCAGCAGCGTGACTGCGTACCAAGAGACCCAGTACTTC.

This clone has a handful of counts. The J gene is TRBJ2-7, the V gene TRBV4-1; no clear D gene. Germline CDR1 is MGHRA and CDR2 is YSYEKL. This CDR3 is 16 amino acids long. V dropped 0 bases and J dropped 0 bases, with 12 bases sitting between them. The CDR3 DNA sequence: TGCGCCAGCAGCCAAGAATCATTGACACCCTCCTACGAGCAGTACTTC. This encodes CASSQESLTPSYEQYF.